This T cell receptor (beta chain) was documented in a study of shared clonotypes between healthy human individuals. Trimming at V came to 5 bases and at J to 2 bases, leaving 7 bases not matched to a gene. Germline V CDR1 and CDR2: SGDLS, YYNGEE. This CDR3 is built from 15 residues. Repertoires were generated with immunoSEQ multiplex PCR, while TCRdb's copy carries only in-frame clones and drops some. The table has hundreds of thousands of clones, 98% seen once. Selected positively for CCR7 and CD45RO-negative, naive CD8 cells excluded terminally differentiated effector memory CD45RA+ cells. Sequencing used naive CD8+ T cells sorted from blood. The origin of this receptor is a man aged 30 to 39 in good health. V is TRBV9 and J is TRBJ2-7; 10 bases fit TRBD2. The DNA of the CDR3 is TGTGCCAGCAGTGGACTAGCGGATAAGACCTACGAGCAGTACTTC. This codes for CASSGLADKTYEQYF.